Listed below are T cell receptor beta chains from one sample, sequenced in a study of T cells in Graves' hyperthyroidism and ophthalmopathy. TCRdb re-analysed the multiplex PCR reads in MiXCR, keeping a single row per CDR3 protein. The table lists approximately 400,000 distinct CDR3 sequences, just under 15% of them singletons. Input material: blood. These receptors originate from a woman aged 25 to 39 with Graves' hyperthyroidism. Both conserved end residues are part of each CDR3. A D gene is named only where the DNA matches it firmly. Expanded clones are given a class, and other clones once, few, many or no size at all.

TRBV20-1	.	.	TRBJ2-5	CSAEGSQETQYF	TGCAGTGCTGAGGGCTCCCAAGAGACCCAGTACTTC
TRBV20-1	many	TRBD1	TRBJ1-2	CSARAFQNRGHYGYTF	TGCAGTGCCCGCGCCTTCCAAAACAGGGGGCACTATGGCTACACCTTC
TRBV20-1	many	.	TRBJ2-7	CSAFGGREEQYF	TGCAGTGCTTTCGGGGGGCGGGAGGAGCAGTACTTC
TRBV18	.	.	TRBJ1-1	CASSPPEGDTEAFF	TGTGCCAGCTCTCCTCCCGAGGGCGACACTGAAGCTTTCTTT
TRBV9	many	TRBD2	TRBJ2-5	CASSVLGAGAGETQYF	TGTGCCAGCAGCGTACTAGGAGCGGGAGCGGGGGAGACCCAGTACTTC
TRBV7-2	many	TRBD2	TRBJ2-7	CASSLAGAGSYEQYF	TGTGCCAGCAGCTTAGCGGGAGCGGGATCCTACGAGCAGTACTTC
TRBV9	few	TRBD2	TRBJ2-1	CASSPPSGSGQFF	TGTGCCAGCAGCCCCCCCAGCGGGAGCGGGCAGTTCTTC
TRBV28	many	TRBD2	TRBJ2-3	CASSTSGEADTQYF	TGTGCCAGCAGTACTAGCGGGGAAGCAGATACGCAGTATTTT
TRBV5-1	.	.	TRBJ1-5	CASSLEPDSNQPQHF	TGCGCCAGCAGCTTGGAACCAGATAGCAATCAGCCCCAGCATTTT
TRBV13	.	TRBD2	TRBJ2-3	CASSSSIAGGRDTDTQYF	TGTGCCAGCAGCAGCTCAATAGCGGGAGGGCGGGACACAGATACGCAGTATTTT
TRBV24-1	many	TRBD2	TRBJ2-1	CATGGTSGSIPYNEQFF	TGTGCCACGGGGGGGACTAGCGGGAGCATACCCTACAATGAGCAGTTCTTC
TRBV14	.	TRBD1	TRBJ1-3	CASSQELVGTGSLILPGSTIYF	TGTGCCAGCAGCCAAGAACTTGTCGGGACAGGGTCCCTTATCCTCCCTGGAAGCACCATATATTTT
TRBV12-3/TRBV12-4	few	.	TRBJ2-7	CASRGGRSSYEQYF	TGTGCCAGCCGCGGTGGACGGAGCTCCTACGAGCAGTACTTC
TRBV27	.	TRBD2	TRBJ2-3	CASRGLAGESTDTQYF	TGTGCCAGCAGGGGACTAGCGGGAGAGAGCACAGATACGCAGTATTTT
TRBV7-9	few	TRBD1	TRBJ1-2	CASSTQTGGPYYGYTF	TGTGCCAGCAGCACACAGACAGGGGGCCCTTACTATGGCTACACCTTC
TRBV20-1	many	.	TRBJ2-1	CSARVAGADNEQFF	TGCAGTGCTAGAGTGGCAGGGGCGGACAATGAGCAGTTCTTC
TRBV18	many	TRBD2	TRBJ2-1	CASSPLLAGDNEQFF	TGTGCCAGCTCACCACTCCTAGCGGGGGATAATGAGCAGTTCTTC
TRBV29-1	few	.	TRBJ2-1	CSVESSIYNEQFF	TGCAGCGTTGAGTCGAGTATTTACAATGAGCAGTTCTTC
TRBV28	many	TRBD1	TRBJ1-5	CASSITGTGTRNQPQHF	TGTGCCAGCAGTATTACCGGGACAGGGACAAGGAATCAGCCCCAGCATTTT
TRBV5-6	.	.	TRBJ2-3	CASSLRYRSTDTQYF	TGTGCCAGCAGCTTGAGGTACAGGAGCACAGATACGCAGTATTTT
TRBV9	few	.	TRBJ1-3	CASSVGVGKGNTIYF	TGTGCCAGCAGCGTAGGCGTGGGGAAAGGAAACACCATATATTTT
TRBV3-1	.	.	TRBJ2-7	CASSRGSTWVYEQYF	TGTGCCAGCAGCCGAGGATCGACATGGGTCTACGAGCAGTACTTC
TRBV5-6	few	.	TRBJ2-3	CASSLGGVVGLPDTQYF	TGTGCCAGCAGCTTGGGAGGTGTGGTCGGGCTCCCAGATACGCAGTATTTT
TRBV5-1	.	.	TRBJ2-5	CASTQGYQETQYF	TGCGCCAGCACCCAGGGGTACCAAGAGACCCAGTACTTC
TRBV10-3	.	.	TRBJ1-1	CAISESGGVGAAFF	TGTGCCATCAGTGAGTCGGGGGGTGTTGGGGCAGCTTTCTTT
TRBV20-1	few	TRBD1	TRBJ2-2	CSASPGQKNTGELFF	TGCAGTGCTAGCCCGGGACAGAAGAACACCGGGGAGCTGTTTTTT
TRBV29-1	.	TRBD1	TRBJ2-1	CSARGGTGRTEQFF	TGCAGCGCGAGAGGGGGGACAGGGCGGACTGAGCAGTTCTTC
TRBV10-3	many	TRBD1	TRBJ1-6	CAISESDKTGSDNSPLHF	TGTGCCATCAGTGAGTCGGATAAGACAGGGTCGGATAATTCACCCCTCCACTTT
TRBV20-1	many	.	TRBJ2-7	CSATPVFYEQYF	TGCAGTGCTACTCCCGTCTTCTACGAGCAGTACTTC
TRBV28	many	.	TRBJ2-7	CASSLGGTQTYEQYF	TGTGCCAGCAGTTTAGGGGGGACGCAGACCTACGAGCAGTACTTC
TRBV18	many	TRBD1	TRBJ2-7	CASSPRSGGTYEQYF	TGTGCCAGCTCACCACGGTCAGGGGGTACCTACGAGCAGTACTTC
TRBV7-3	many	TRBD2	TRBJ2-1	CASSSGLEGGEQFF	TGTGCCAGCAGCTCGGGACTAGAGGGCGGTGAGCAGTTCTTC
TRBV20-1	many	.	TRBJ2-7	CSAPGGNSYEQYF	TGCAGTGCTCCCGGGGGCAACTCCTACGAGCAGTACTTC